This T cell receptor beta chain was documented in a study of graft-versus-host responses after intestinal transplantation. Data came from immunoSEQ multiplex PCR; TCRdb stores just in-frame clones and leaves some out. The sample yields over 100,000 clones, more than 80% seen once. The ends were cut back, 4 bases at V and 1 base at J, with 13 bases in the middle. The length of the CDR3 is 15 residues. The germline V gene encodes CDR1 SGHNT and CDR2 YYREEE (reference sequence). About this clone itself: Antigen: not known.

This chain links TRBV5-4 with TRBJ2-3; a weak D match, TRBD1 (6 bases). This receptor was obtained from a human donor who was the organ donor for an intestinal transplant. Sequencing used unstimulated CD4+ T cells sorted from spleen or lymph node cells, obtained before transplant. The CDR3 DNA reads as TGTGCCAGCAGCGGTAAGGGGGTACGCACAGATACGCAGTATTTT. Translation gives CASSGKGVRTDTQYF.